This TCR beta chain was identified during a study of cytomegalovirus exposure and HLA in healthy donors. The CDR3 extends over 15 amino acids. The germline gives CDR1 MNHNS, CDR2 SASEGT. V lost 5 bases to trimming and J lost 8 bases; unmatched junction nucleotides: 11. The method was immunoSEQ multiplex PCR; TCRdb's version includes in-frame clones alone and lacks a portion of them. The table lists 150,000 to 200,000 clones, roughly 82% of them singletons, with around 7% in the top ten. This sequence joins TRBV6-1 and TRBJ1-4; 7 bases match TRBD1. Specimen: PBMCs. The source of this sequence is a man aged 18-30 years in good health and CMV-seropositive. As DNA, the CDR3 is TGTGCCAGCAGTACTCCGACAGGGACGGCCGAAAAACTGTTTTTT. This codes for CASSTPTGTAEKLFF.